The next 25 T cell receptor beta chains were all read from a single sample in a study of T-cell reconstitution after alpha-beta-depleted transplantation in children (TCRdb year 2016). The sample's treatment or condition label, in plain terms: allogeneic hematopoietic cell transplantation with graft depleted of TCRalphabeta T cells and CD19 B cells. Libraries were made using PCR. TCRdb names Illumina HiSeq 2500 as the instrument used. TCR libraries were prepared with molecular barcoding, using unique molecular identifiers to normalize TCRbeta repertoire quantification. TCRdb trimmed public reads at Q25 via fastp, called clones via MiXCR and kept in-frame beta chains. Identical CDR3 protein sequences are pooled into one entry, listed with their most common genes and DNA. In all, the sample holds around 370,000 distinct CDR3 sequences, and around 15% of those were seen once. The ten largest clones take up around two fifths of the sample.

Sequencing used PBMCs, mostly from graft donor cells, obtained 360 days after TCRalphabeta/CD19-depleted stem cell transplant. All receptors derive from a male patient aged 2-15 years who had a stem cell transplant for acute lymphoblastic leukemia, so the T cells may come from the graft donor.

This chain connects TRBV7-6 to TRBJ2-2; TRBD2 is a possible D gene (7 bases). V was cut by 1 base and J by 5 bases, with 14 bases left in between. Germline CDR1 is SGHVS and CDR2 is FNYEAQ. There are 16 residues in the CDR3. The CDR3 DNA reads TGTGCCAGCAGCTTAGGGCGGGGGCTAGCTACCGGGGAGCTGTTTTTT. Translated: CASSLGRGLATGELFF. Full variable domain (missing parts from reference TRBV7-6 and TRBJ2-2): GAGVSQSPRYKVTKRGQDVALRCDPISGHVSLYWYRQALGQGPEFLTYFNYEAQQDKSGLPNDRFSAERPEGSISTLTIQRTEQRDSAMYRCASSLGRGLATGELFFGEGSRLTVL.

The rearrangement links TRBV5-1 to TRBJ2-7; perhaps TRBD1 as D (6 bases). The CDR3 is 13 residues long. Germline V gene lookup returns CDR1 SGHRS and CDR2 YFSETQ. V lost 5 bases, J lost 2 bases, and 11 bases lay in between. CDR3 sequence: CASSSTGPYEQYF. CDR3 DNA: TGCGCCAGCAGTTCTACAGGGCCCTACGAGCAGTACTTC.

This clonotype was seen ten or more times. The chain joins TRBV7-2 to TRBJ1-1; TRBD1 aligns across 8 bases. This CDR3 spans 14 amino acids. V shed 1 base and J 6 bases; nucleotides not matched to a gene: 4. Germline lookup yields CDR1 SGHTA and CDR2 FQGNSA. The CDR3 loop is CASSLGTGLSEAFF. The CDR3 bases are TGTGCCAGCAGCTTAGGGACAGGGTTATCTGAAGCTTTCTTT.

Points on this clonotype: It may be a read error: a sequence one base away is much more abundant. The final CDR3 position lacks the conserved phenylalanine or tryptophan, pointing to a likely read error. The chain has TRBV12-3 or TRBV12-4 and TRBJ2-7; D is unresolved. Trimming pared 0 bases from V and 5 bases from J, leaving 8 bases between. This CDR3 is built from 13 residues. The CDR3 sequence: CASSLAGKHEQYL. CDR3 DNA: TGTGCCAGCAGTTTAGCGGGGAAGCACGAGCAGTACCTC.

V gene TRBV28 combines with J gene TRBJ1-6; D uncertain. Trimming removed 3 bases from V and 11 bases from J, with 8 bases in between. This CDR3 contains 12 residues. Germline lookup yields CDR1 MDHEN and CDR2 SYDVKM. The DNA of the CDR3 is TGTGCCAGCAGTTTGAAAAATGCACCCCTCCACTTT. Its translation: CASSLKNAPLHF.

This clonotype was found many times. The chain links TRBV4-3 to TRBJ2-7; 15 nucleotides agree with TRBD2. CDR1 LGHNA and CDR2 YSLEER come from the germline V gene. The CDR3 runs 15 residues. The trim removed 3 bases at V and 7 bases at J, leaving 4 bases unmatched. For the CDR3, the DNA is TGCGCCAGCAGCCAGGGACTAGCGGGAGGTAGTGAGCAGTACTTC. Protein product: CASSQGLAGGSEQYF.

This clonotype occurred a few times. The chain joins TRBV3-1 to TRBJ2-2; a weak D match, TRBD2 (6 bases). The germline gives CDR1 LGHDT, CDR2 YNNKEL (reference sequence). Trimming took off 4 bases at V and 5 bases at J, with 11 bases between the two ends. The CDR3 contains 14 residues. The CDR3 nucleotides are TGTGCCAGCAGCCCTAGCGCGGCGACCGGGGAGCTGTTTTTT. Translated, it gives CASSPSAATGELFF. Combining the CDR3 with reference TRBV3-1 and TRBJ2-2 gives the whole variable domain DTAVSQTPKYLVTQMGNDKSIKCEQNLGHDTMYWYKQDSKKFLKIMFSYNNKELIINETVPNRFSPKSPDKAHLNLHINSLELGDSAVYFCASSPSAATGELFFGEGSRLTVL.

At least ten counts were recorded for this clonotype. The chain recombines TRBV27 with TRBJ1-4; the D is unclear. Trimming removed 2 bases from V and 0 bases from J, with 7 bases in between. This CDR3 is 15 amino acids long. Germline CDR1 MNHEY, CDR2 SMNVEV (reference sequence). For the CDR3, the DNA is TGTGCCAGCAGTTTACGGGGAGCAACTAATGAAAAACTGTTTTTT. Its protein is CASSLRGATNEKLFF.

This clonotype was observed a handful of times. CDR3 residues: CSVEYYGPGSYNEQFF. CDR3 coding DNA: TGCAGCGTTGAATATTACGGCCCTGGATCCTACAATGAGCAGTTCTTC. The chain has TRBV29-1 and TRBJ2-1; D unresolved. Looked up from germline, CDR1 is SQVTM and CDR2 is ANQGSEA. This CDR3 is 16 amino acids long. With 2 bases removed from V and 1 base from J, the gap between germline ends came to 15 bases.

CDR3 residues: CATSVQSFQTGASNQPQHF. The CDR3 region has the DNA TGTGCCACCAGCGTTCAATCCTTTCAGACAGGGGCCAGCAATCAGCCCCAGCATTTT. The chain joins TRBV15 to TRBJ1-5, with 8 bases fitting TRBD1. Germline CDR1 reads LNHNV; CDR2 reads YYDKDF (reference sequence). After removal of 5 bases from V and 1 base from J, the junction contained 16 bases not matched to a gene. CDR3 length: 19 amino acids.

This clonotype was detected a few times. The chain links TRBV5-1 to TRBJ2-5; TRBD2 aligns across 9 bases. This CDR3 is built from 16 residues. V lost 0 bases and J lost 4; bases outside the gene matches: 7. The V gene's germline CDR1 is SGHRS and CDR2 YFSETQ. CDR3 nucleotide sequence: TGCGCCAGCAGCTTGGGACTAGCGGAGGAGGGAGAGACCCAGTACTTC. This codes for CASSLGLAEEGETQYF.

The CDR3 coding sequence is TGCAGTGCTACCTCGGGCGGGGCTGGAGATACGCAGTATTTT. Translated, it gives CSATSGGAGDTQYF. V usage is TRBV20-1 and J usage is TRBJ2-3; weak D call: TRBD2 (6 bases). Between the trimmed V and J ends, which lost 4 bases and 5 bases, there was a span of 16 bases. The CDR3 extends over 14 amino acids. Germline CDR1 reads DFQATT; CDR2 reads SNEGSKA (reference sequence).

This clonotype was detected a few times. The chain recombines TRBV4-3 with TRBJ2-7, with D possibly matching TRBD1 (6 bases). The germline gives CDR1 LGHNA, CDR2 YSLEER. The length of the CDR3 is 14 residues. Between the trimmed V and J ends, which lost 4 bases and 2 bases, there was a span of 12 bases. CDR3 sequence: CASSPRQGPYEQYF. As DNA, the CDR3 is TGCGCCAGCAGCCCTCGTCAGGGGCCCTACGAGCAGTACTTC.

The chain combines TRBV20-1 with TRBJ2-4, with D possibly matching TRBD2 (6 bases). V was pared by 0 bases and J by 0 bases, with 9 bases between. Germline V gene lookup returns CDR1 DFQATT and CDR2 SNEGSKA (reference sequence). The CDR3 runs to 15 residues. CDR3 coding DNA: TGCAGTGCTAGAGAAGGAGGGGAAGCCAAAAACATTCAGTACTTC. Encoded protein: CSAREGGEAKNIQYF.

The chain combines TRBV7-2 with TRBJ2-1; maybe TRBD2 (5 bases). This CDR3 comprises 13 residues. V was pared by 4 bases and J by 12 bases, with 16 bases between. The germline V gene encodes CDR1 SGHTA and CDR2 FQGNSA. The chain's CDR3 is CASSSSTIKGQFF. The CDR3 nucleotides read TGTGCCAGCAGCTCCTCGACTATTAAAGGGCAGTTCTTC.

The chain carries TRBV10-3 and TRBJ1-2; the D gene is possibly TRBD1 (6 bases). V was clipped by 6 bases and J by 8 bases, with 19 bases between them. CDR1 and CDR2 (germline): ENHRY, SYGVKD. The CDR3 length is 14 residues. CDR3 sequence (DNA): TGTGCCATCAGGACAGGTTTAGGGGCGAGCGGCTACACCTTC. Protein product: CAIRTGLGASGYTF.

This clonotype was counted ten times or more. The rearrangement joins TRBV29-1 to TRBJ2-1; tentative D call: TRBD2 (5 bases). Trimming stripped 1 base from V and 4 bases from J, with 11 bases between. The CDR3 covers 14 residues. Per germline, CDR1 SQVTM and CDR2 ANQGSEA. The CDR3: CSVEGDGMYNEQFF. CDR3 nucleotides: TGCAGCGTTGAAGGCGACGGGATGTACAATGAGCAGTTCTTC.

The rearrangement joins TRBV12-3 or TRBV12-4 to TRBJ2-3; D may be TRBD2 (5 bases). This CDR3 spans 15 amino acids. Trimming cost V 7 bases and J 1 base, with 15 bases left between them. CDR3 protein: CASNPPGLRTDTQYF. The CDR3 bases are TGTGCCAGCAACCCCCCTGGACTCCGCACAGATACGCAGTATTTT.

This clonotype was seen only a few times. J is TRBJ1-2 and V is TRBV7-2; no definite D call. Trimming removed 8 bases from V and 1 base from J, with 14 bases in between. Germline V CDR1 and CDR2: SGHTA, FQGNSA. This CDR3 is 14 amino acids long. CDR3 protein: CASDPHGDNYGYTF. Written as DNA, the CDR3 is TGTGCCAGCGATCCTCACGGAGATAACTATGGCTACACCTTC.

This clonotype was observed at least ten times. V and J are TRBV4-2 and TRBJ2-2; no definite D call. Deletions cut 0 bases from V and 9 bases from J, with 5 bases between. Germline V gives CDR1 LGHNA, CDR2 YNFKEQ. This CDR3 has 12 residues. CDR3 DNA sequence: TGTGCCAGCAGCCAAGACGGGTGGGAGCTGTTTTTT. This sequence encodes CASSQDGWELFF.

This clonotype was counted between two and nine times. V usage is TRBV10-3 and J usage is TRBJ1-5; D is possibly TRBD1 (6 bases). Germline V CDR1 and CDR2: ENHRY, SYGVKD. This CDR3 is built from 15 residues. V lost 5 bases and J lost 3, with 14 bases in between. Here the CDR3 reads CAISLEQGVNQPQHF. In DNA, the CDR3 is TGTGCCATCAGTTTAGAACAGGGAGTCAATCAGCCCCAGCATTTT.

The chain recombines TRBV12-3 or TRBV12-4 with TRBJ1-5; the D gene is possibly TRBD1 (5 bases). The CDR3 is 13 amino acids. V lost 2 bases, J lost 7 bases, and 9 bases lay in between. The CDR3 loop reads CASSLIRAQPQHF. DNA for the CDR3: TGTGCCAGCAGTTTAATCAGGGCCCAGCCCCAGCATTTT.

There are many counts of this clonotype. The chain links TRBV29-1 to TRBJ2-6, with D possibly TRBD1 on 5 matching bases. V gave up 6 bases and J gave up 2 bases, with 11 bases separating them. The CDR3 sequence is 14 residues long. Germline CDR1 reads SQVTM; CDR2 reads ANQGSEA. CDR3 sequence: CSVGRGTGANVLTF. In DNA, the CDR3 is TGCAGCGTGGGTAGGGGTACTGGGGCCAACGTCCTGACTTTC.

V usage is TRBV20-1 and J usage is TRBJ2-2; D not certain. Deletions cut 1 base from V and 2 bases from J, with 5 bases between. From germline, CDR1 is DFQATT and CDR2 SNEGSKA (reference sequence). This CDR3 spans 13 amino acids. This CDR3 reads CSARGQNTGELFF. The CDR3 DNA reads as TGCAGTGCTAGAGGGCAAAACACCGGGGAGCTGTTTTTT.

This chain connects TRBV4-1 to TRBJ2-7, with D unresolved. Looked up from germline, CDR1 is MGHRA and CDR2 is YSYEKL. V was clipped by 0 bases and J by 7 bases, with 13 bases between them. This CDR3 region has 14 residues. The CDR3 nucleotides are TGCGCCAGCAGCCAAGACTGGCGATCTGGGGAGCAGTACTTC. It specifies CASSQDWRSGEQYF.